Shown below are 32 T cell receptor beta chains from a single sample sequenced in a study of monozygotic twins with inflammatory bowel disease. From the 5' RACE reads, TCRdb lists one entry per CDR3 protein and no DNA. Its table records more than 300,000 distinct CDR3 sequences. What was sequenced was blood. The receptors shown here come from a human donor with ulcerative colitis or Crohn's disease, or a healthy co-twin of an affected twin (not recorded which).

The gene calls are TRBV12-3 or TRBV12-4 and TRBJ1-2; TCRdb selects TRBD1, and the lack of DNA leaves this call unchecked. The CDR3 extends over 16 amino acids. The CDR3 sequence: CASSLFRGAYNYGYTF.

The chain couples TRBV7-2 to TRBJ2-5; the TRBD1 assignment by TCRdb is unverifiable without DNA. The germline V gene encodes CDR1 SGHTA and CDR2 FQGNSA. The CDR3 loop spans 14 amino acids. The chain's CDR3 is CASKRRGAGETQYF.

V usage is TRBV6-6 and J usage is TRBJ1-4. This CDR3 contains 13 residues. The germline V gene has CDR1 MNHNY and CDR2 SVGAGI (reference sequence). CDR3 protein: CASSYSPQEKLFF.

V and J are TRBV20-1 and TRBJ2-2; the TRBD1 assignment by TCRdb is unverifiable without DNA. This CDR3 is built from 13 residues. The germline V gene encodes CDR1 DFQATT and CDR2 SNEGSKA (reference sequence). CDR3 amino acids: CSARGQWTGELFF.

This chain joins TRBV4-2 and TRBJ2-7; TCRdb picks TRBD2, but there is no DNA to check that call. The V gene's germline CDR1 is LGHNA and CDR2 YNFKEQ. The CDR3 spans 14 residues. CDR3 sequence: CASGQREGIDEQYF.

The genes are TRBV5-4 and TRBJ1-2; no DNA is available, so the TRBD1 call from TCRdb remains unchecked. The CDR3 loop spans 15 amino acids. CDR1 is SGHNT, CDR2 YYREEE, per germline (reference sequence). CDR3 sequence: CASSLWGTSNYGYTF.

This chain uses TRBV10-2 with TRBJ2-3. The CDR3 is 12 amino acids. The V gene's germline CDR1 is WSHSY and CDR2 SAAADI. This CDR3 reads CASTGTVDTQYF.

The chain links TRBV24-1 to TRBJ2-3; the TCRdb call, TRBD2, lacks DNA for checking. The CDR3 is made up of 12 amino acids. Germline CDR1 and CDR2: KGHDR and SFDVKD. CDR3 region: CATSDRKQRRDF.

This chain links TRBV6-6 with TRBJ1-1. Germline V gives CDR1 MNHNY, CDR2 SVGAGI (reference sequence). The CDR3 is 12 amino acids. CDR3 in amino acids: CASSYARESAFF.

The V and J genes are TRBV30 and TRBJ2-7; the D call from TCRdb, TRBD1, cannot be confirmed without DNA. The CDR3 is made up of 13 amino acids. CDR1 and CDR2 from the germline V gene are GTSNPN and SVGIG (reference sequence). The chain's CDR3 is CAWSWGDRDEQYF. Drawing the rest from reference TRBV30 and TRBJ2-7, the complete variable domain is SQTIHQWPATLVQPVGSPLSLECTVEGTSNPNLYWYRQAAGRGLQLLFYSVGIGQISSEVPQNLSASRPQDRQFILSSKKLLLSDSGFYLCAWSWGDRDEQYFGPGTRLTVT.

The rearrangement joins TRBV7-2 to TRBJ2-2; the D call of TRBD2 rests on TCRdb alone, since no DNA is present to check it. Germline lookup yields CDR1 SGHTA and CDR2 FQGNSA. The CDR3 totals 14 residues. CDR3 sequence: CASRAALNTGELFF.

The chain carries TRBV12-3 or TRBV12-4 and TRBJ2-3; absent DNA, TCRdb's TRBD1 call cannot be checked. The CDR3 runs to 15 residues. CDR3 residues: CASSSTGLSTDTQYF.

The V and J genes are TRBV11-1 and TRBJ2-1; without DNA, the TCRdb call of TRBD2 cannot be checked. The CDR3 runs 20 residues. CDR1 and CDR2 from the germline V gene are SGHAT and FQDESV (reference sequence). The CDR3 reads CASSLGLAGGPVSRNGEQFF.

The J gene is TRBJ2-2, the V gene TRBV30; TCRdb outputs TRBD1, but without DNA this stays unchecked. The CDR3 extends over 14 amino acids. Looked up from germline, CDR1 is GTSNPN and CDR2 is SVGIG (reference sequence). The chain's CDR3 is CAWSVTGSAGELFF.

The gene calls are TRBV4-3 and TRBJ2-7. This CDR3 has 12 amino acids. Germline V lookup: CDR1 LGHNA, CDR2 YSLEER. CDR3 sequence: CASSQDWKEQYF.

This chain connects TRBV20-1 to TRBJ2-3; lacking DNA, the TRBD1 call made by TCRdb goes unchecked. This CDR3 contains 12 residues. In germline, CDR1 is DFQATT, CDR2 SNEGSKA (reference sequence). CDR3 region: CSTMGGTDTQYF.

CDR3 in amino acids: CASSQDLGLGSPLHF. The rearrangement uses TRBV4-3 and TRBJ1-6. Germline loops: CDR1 LGHNA, CDR2 YSLEER. The CDR3 runs to 15 residues.

The chain combines TRBV29-1 with TRBJ2-7; the D call from TCRdb, TRBD1, cannot be confirmed without DNA. This CDR3 is built from 12 residues. Germline CDR1 reads SQVTM; CDR2 reads ANQGSEA. CDR3 region: CSVGHEPYEQYF.

V gene TRBV13 combines with J gene TRBJ2-7; the TCRdb D gene call, TRBD1, has no DNA to confirm it. The CDR3 extends over 15 amino acids. Germline values: CDR1 PRHDT, CDR2 FYEKMQ (reference sequence). Here the CDR3 reads CASSSPTGRIYEQYF.

CDR3 protein: CASSQETGPYEQYF. The rearrangement joins TRBV5-1 to TRBJ2-7. From germline, CDR1 is SGHRS and CDR2 YFSETQ. The CDR3 is 14 amino acids.

The chain carries TRBV5-1 and TRBJ2-7. Germline V gives CDR1 SGHRS, CDR2 YFSETQ. The CDR3 is 16 residues long. The CDR3 is CASSHGFFQGSYEQYF.

The chain carries TRBV7-2 and TRBJ2-7; no DNA is available, so the TRBD1 call from TCRdb remains unchecked. This CDR3 has 15 amino acids. Germline V lookup: CDR1 SGHTA, CDR2 FQGNSA. The chain's CDR3 is CASSLGPGTAYEQYF.

This chain connects TRBV6-5 to TRBJ1-5; the TRBD1 assignment by TCRdb is unverifiable without DNA. The CDR3 loop spans 16 amino acids. Germline CDR1 is MNHEY and CDR2 is SVGAGI. CDR3 protein: CASSYAGTGPNQPQHF.

The chain couples TRBV11-2 to TRBJ2-5; no DNA is available, so the TRBD2 call from TCRdb remains unchecked. The CDR3 extends over 19 amino acids. From germline, CDR1 is SGHAT and CDR2 FQNNGV. The CDR3 loop reads CASSSRKLAGGSQWETQYF.

The chain joins TRBV4-3 to TRBJ2-7; TCRdb lists TRBD1, though no DNA is available to test this call. Germline values: CDR1 LGHNA, CDR2 YSLEER. The CDR3 totals 13 residues. CDR3: CASSQWLGVEQYF.

CDR3 sequence: CASSPPAGPSYEKLFF. The rearrangement joins TRBV18 to TRBJ1-4. From germline, CDR1 is KGHSH and CDR2 LQKENI. This CDR3 is 16 amino acids long.

The gene calls are TRBV20-1 and TRBJ1-1; without DNA, the TCRdb call of TRBD1 cannot be checked. Germline V lookup: CDR1 DFQATT, CDR2 SNEGSKA (reference sequence). The CDR3 runs 14 residues. The CDR3 sequence is CSAGKTGGLTEAFF.

The chain couples TRBV28 to TRBJ2-3; TCRdb's D call of TRBD1 is untestable without DNA. The CDR3 has 18 amino acids. Germline V gene lookup returns CDR1 MDHEN and CDR2 SYDVKM. CDR3 sequence: CASRFRAPGTGRTDTQYF.

The chain combines TRBV7-9 with TRBJ1-4. Germline assignment: CDR1 SEHNR and CDR2 FQNEAQ (reference sequence). CDR3 length equals 16 residues. CDR3 in amino acids: CASSPKTARSNEKLFF.

The chain combines TRBV28 with TRBJ2-1; there is no DNA to check the TCRdb D call of TRBD1. The CDR3 has 14 amino acids. In germline, CDR1 is MDHEN, CDR2 SYDVKM. CDR3 residues: CASTHGARVHEQFF.

The chain links TRBV24-1 to TRBJ2-5; the D call of TRBD1 rests on TCRdb alone, since no DNA is present to check it. The CDR3 is 16 residues long. CDR1 is KGHDR, CDR2 SFDVKD, per germline. The CDR3 reads CATSSPGHQYQETQYF.

The chain uses TRBV20-1 and TRBJ2-4; TCRdb indicates TRBD2, and absent DNA this call remains unverified. The germline gives CDR1 DFQATT, CDR2 SNEGSKA (reference sequence). The CDR3 covers 18 residues. This CDR3 reads CSARGTSGGAIAKNIQYF.